This T cell receptor beta chain was retrieved from a study of blood T cell repertoires in COVID-19 (dated by TCRdb to about 2020). Turning to the overall study: Samples from collaborators originated in the United States, Italy and Spain and spanned both the acute and convalescent phases of COVID-19. The prospective study material was composed of cDNA or gDNA derived from T cells, B-cell-depleted T cells, or PBMCs. Subjects who had been exposed to COVID-19, were actively infected with it, or had recovered from it provided the deeply sampled blood TCRbeta repertoires that made up the dataset. A freely available public database, intended as a resource for researchers studying the immune response to SARS-CoV-2, is where the repertoires were released. Samples came from the ongoing ImmuneRACE study (first 160 participants) plus 1,254 subjects from 6 global collaborators. Sample metadata almost always included a de-identified subject ID, COVID-19 status, age in years and sex. Where HLA class I and class II types were available, the types were taken from metadata supplied by the sample provider, not from assay-based typing.

About this clone: No antigen is known for it. Within one base of it there is no much larger clone, and no base qualities were kept.

The immunoSEQ Assay, a bias-controlled multiplex PCR, was used to amplify TCRbeta CDR3 regions from genomic DNA. From the authors' description of their analysis: Within the assay, amplification of reference gene primers was used to estimate how many nucleated cells each sample contained. To quantify the absolute abundance of each unique TCRbeta CDR3 rearrangement, sequence reads were collapsed and filtered. Productive Simpson clonality was computed per sample as the square root of Simpson's diversity index over productive rearrangements. The table was pulled from immuneACCESS by TCRdb, which kept in-frame rearrangements only. Such tables lose some clones; where checked, under half of the loss comes from unresolved V genes, and the rest has no known cause. The V and J calls and clone size are taken from that table; D and trimming were inferred from the DNA. The sample table shows around 250,000 clones, and roughly 86% are seen once. Jointly, the top ten make up roughly 1.6% of the sample.

Beyond this particular receptor, the publication reports: How much clinical and demographic metadata was included differed by source and by participant, and the metadata was provided uncurated.

Including the terminal cysteine and phenylalanine, the CDR3 comprises 15 residues. Only CDR3 DNA remains: 45 bases, in frame from the first base. As encoded in the germline V gene, CDR1 is MDHEN while CDR2 is SYDVKM. Between the V and J ends, shortened by 6 bases and 5 bases respectively, the junction contains 19 bases. Another Seattle source contributed samples from volunteer blood donors who had recovered from COVID-19. Collaborating institutions collected whole blood in K2EDTA tubes following their own protocols. Collaborator samples were shipped for TCRbeta analysis as frozen whole blood, isolated PBMCs, or DNA extracted from either sample type.

The V and J genes are TRBV28 and TRBJ1-2; TRBD1 is perhaps the D gene, given 5 matching bases. This sequence was found in a woman aged 55-69 years who had recovered from COVID-19. The sample was peripheral blood. The bases read TGTGCCAGCAGCGAAGTGGCCGGGGGAAGATATGGCTACACCTTC. The resulting protein is CASSEVAGGRYGYTF.